Each of the 26 T cell receptor beta chains below was sequenced from the same sample in a study of blood T cell repertoires in COVID-19. Sequencing was performed with immunoSEQ multiplex PCR; in TCRdb, only in-frame clones are kept and a portion is missing. The sample has about 210,000 clones; around 86% are singletons. Sequences were obtained from peripheral blood. These receptor sequences come from a woman aged 70-85 years with COVID-19, enrolled during active disease.

The chain links TRBV30 to TRBJ1-4, with D possibly being TRBD1 (5 bases). Germline CDR1 GTSNPN, CDR2 SVGIG (reference sequence). Between the trimmed V and J ends, which lost 0 bases and 2 bases, there was a span of 16 bases. CDR3 length equals 17 residues. CDR3 residues: CAWSVFGGIGTNEKLFF. For the CDR3, the DNA is TGTGCCTGGAGTGTTTTCGGGGGAATCGGGACTAATGAAAAACTGTTTTTT. Filled out from reference TRBV30 and TRBJ1-4, the complete variable domain reads SQTIHQWPATLVQPVGSPLSLECTVEGTSNPNLYWYRQAAGRGLQLLFYSVGIGQISSEVPQNLSASRPQDRQFILSSKKLLLSDSGFYLCAWSVFGGIGTNEKLFFGSGTQLSVL.

This chain links TRBV6-6 with TRBJ2-7; D is ambiguous. This CDR3 spans 14 amino acids. V lost 2 bases and J 2 bases, leaving 10 bases between the germline ends. Germline CDR1 reads MNHNY; CDR2 reads SVGAGI (reference sequence). The CDR3 DNA follows: TGTGCCAGCAGTTACCACCCCGAGGCCTACGAGCAGTACTTC. Its protein product is CASSYHPEAYEQYF.

The chain combines TRBV14 with TRBJ1-1, with D unclear. Per germline, CDR1 SGHDN and CDR2 FVKESK. This CDR3 contains 15 residues. V was clipped by 2 bases and J by 1 base, with 11 bases between them. CDR3 DNA sequence: TGTGCCAGCAGCCAACACTATAGAGGGAACACTGAAGCTTTCTTT. It codes for CASSQHYRGNTEAFF.

The J gene is TRBJ2-3, the V gene TRBV7-9; 12 bases are a match to TRBD2. V lost 5 bases and J lost 2; bases outside the gene matches: 5. There are 16 residues in the CDR3. Germline V gene sequence: CDR1 SEHNR, CDR2 FQNEAQ (reference sequence). The CDR3 is CASSGGLAGPTDTQYF. The CDR3 DNA is TGTGCCAGCAGCGGGGGACTAGCGGGCCCCACAGATACGCAGTATTTT. The full variable domain, with the rest looked up from reference TRBV7-9 and TRBJ2-3, is DTGVSQNPRHKITKRGQNVTFRCDPISEHNRLYWYRQTLGQGPEFLTYFQNEAQLEKSRLLSDRFSAERPKGSFSTLEIQRTEQGDSAMYLCASSGGLAGPTDTQYFGPGTRLTVL.

This clone was detected once. Other DNA sequences in the sample encode the same CDR3. J is TRBJ1-3 and V is TRBV28; D ambiguous. This CDR3 is 13 amino acids long. Germline V gene sequence: CDR1 MDHEN, CDR2 SYDVKM. V was cut by 1 base and J by 4 bases, with 5 bases left in between. In DNA form, the CDR3 reads TGTGCCAGCAGTTTATTAAGCGGAAACACCATATATTTT. It yields the protein CASSLLSGNTIYF.

The chain links TRBV29-1 to TRBJ1-2; the D gene is possibly TRBD1 (5 bases). The ends were cut back, 5 bases at V and 5 bases at J, with 12 bases in the middle. Germline assignment: CDR1 SQVTM and CDR2 ANQGSEA. This CDR3 region has 12 residues. The CDR3 DNA reads TGCAGCGTTCCAGCGGGACTGTATGGCTACACCTTC. This translates into CSVPAGLYGYTF.

The V gene is TRBV18, the J gene TRBJ2-3; 12 nucleotides agree with TRBD1. Looked up from germline, CDR1 is KGHSH and CDR2 is LQKENI. This CDR3 has 21 amino acids. Trimming removed 3 bases from V and 5 bases from J; junction bases left unmatched: 21. The CDR3 coding sequence is TGTGCCAGCTCACCCGGGACAGGGGGCCTCCCCGGGTCGAGAGTCGGAGATACGCAGTATTTT. Its translation: CASSPGTGGLPGSRVGDTQYF.

In this sample, this clone turned up once. The gene calls are TRBV30 and TRBJ2-2, with 12 bases lining up with TRBD1. This CDR3 spans 17 amino acids. Trimming removed 2 bases from V and 5 bases from J; junction bases left unmatched: 9. The germline V gene has CDR1 GTSNPN and CDR2 SVGIG (reference sequence). The CDR3 spells CAWSTYPGQGATGELFF. As DNA, the CDR3 is TGTGCCTGGAGTACTTACCCGGGACAGGGGGCGACCGGGGAGCTGTTTTTT.

The CDR3 DNA follows: TGTGCCAGCAGTTTTCCCGGGGGGCAGCCGTACTTC. It translates to CASSFPGGQPYF. V gene TRBV28 combines with J gene TRBJ2-7, with a tentative D call TRBD2 (7 bases). There are 12 residues in the CDR3. Germline assignment: CDR1 MDHEN and CDR2 SYDVKM. The V and J ends lost 3 bases and 12 bases respectively, with 15 bases between them.

The V and J genes are TRBV5-1 and TRBJ2-1, with TRBD1 matching 7 bases. The CDR3 is made up of 14 amino acids. Per germline, CDR1 SGHRS and CDR2 YFSETQ. J gave up 4 bases and V 4 bases, and 5 bases lay outside the gene matches. This CDR3 reads CASSDGTEYNEQFF. DNA for the CDR3: TGCGCCAGCAGCGACGGGACAGAGTACAATGAGCAGTTCTTC. The entire variable domain, with the rest obtained from reference TRBV5-1 and TRBJ2-1, is as follows: KAGVTQTPRYLIKTRGQQVTLSCSPISGHRSVSWYQQTPGQGLQFLFEYFSETQRNKGNFPGRFSGRQFSNSRSEMNVSTLELGDSALYLCASSDGTEYNEQFFGPGTRLTVL.

The V gene is TRBV28, the J gene TRBJ1-4; 9 positions agree with TRBD1. Germline values: CDR1 MDHEN, CDR2 SYDVKM. V shed 9 bases, J shed 0 bases, and the junction held 11 bases outside the gene matches. This CDR3 is 17 amino acids long. As DNA, the CDR3 is TGTGCCAGTAAACCGGGACAGGGCTTTGCAACTAATGAAAAACTGTTTTTT. This translates into CASKPGQGFATNEKLFF.

This clone was recorded once. This chain links TRBV7-2 with TRBJ1-2; D is uncertain. CDR3 length equals 14 residues. Germline lookup yields CDR1 SGHTA and CDR2 FQGNSA. Trimming took off 0 bases at V and 7 bases at J, with 12 bases between the two ends. The CDR3 region is CASSLATAVGGYTF. CDR3 coding DNA: TGTGCCAGCAGCTTAGCCACAGCAGTGGGTGGCTACACCTTC.

The genes are TRBV30 and TRBJ1-5, with D uncertain. The germline V gene has CDR1 GTSNPN and CDR2 SVGIG (reference sequence). The V and J ends lost 2 bases and 1 base respectively, with 6 bases between them. CDR3 length equals 13 residues. CDR3 in amino acids: CAWSSQSNQPQHF. CDR3 sequence (DNA): TGTGCCTGGAGTTCACAGAGCAATCAGCCCCAGCATTTT.

V gene TRBV28 combines with J gene TRBJ1-2; the D gene is possibly TRBD1 (5 bases). Between the trimmed V and J ends, which lost 6 bases and 3 bases, there was a span of 11 bases. The CDR3 extends over 13 amino acids. Germline values: CDR1 MDHEN, CDR2 SYDVKM. This chain's CDR3 is CASRGGGYYGYTF. The CDR3 DNA follows: TGTGCCAGCAGGGGCGGGGGTTACTATGGCTACACCTTC.

J is TRBJ2-5 and V is TRBV7-2, with D possibly matching TRBD2 (6 bases). CDR1 SGHTA and CDR2 FQGNSA come from the germline V gene. The CDR3 has 13 amino acids. The ends were cut back, 3 bases at V and 3 bases at J, with 8 bases in the middle. CDR3 in amino acids: CASSFGGKETQYF. The CDR3 DNA is TGTGCCAGCAGCTTCGGGGGAAAAGAGACCCAGTACTTC.

The gene calls are TRBV29-1 and TRBJ2-1; D is possibly TRBD1 (5 bases). This CDR3 has 14 amino acids. Germline CDR1 reads SQVTM; CDR2 reads ANQGSEA. Trimming shortened V by 3 bases and J by 0 bases, and 9 bases separated the two germline ends. The DNA of the CDR3 is TGCAGCGTTGAGTGGGGCAACTCCTACAATGAGCAGTTCTTC. Translation: CSVEWGNSYNEQFF.

The rearrangement joins TRBV7-7 to TRBJ2-1; the match to TRBD2 covers 8 bases. Germline CDR1 reads SSHAT; CDR2 reads FNYEAQ (reference sequence). V dropped 5 bases and J dropped 2; count of bases not matched to a gene: 8. The CDR3 consists of 16 residues. The CDR3 DNA sequence: TGTGCCAGCAGCCCTAACGTAGCGGGACCCTACAATGAGCAGTTCTTC. Its translation is CASSPNVAGPYNEQFF.

This sequence joins TRBV6-6 and TRBJ2-7, with D unclear. V lost 10 bases and J 3 bases, leaving 13 bases between the germline ends. The CDR3 is made up of 12 amino acids. The germline gives CDR1 MNHNY, CDR2 SVGAGI (reference sequence). Here the CDR3 DNA reads TGTGCCACCTCGGTGTCATTCTACGAGCAGTACTTC. It codes for CATSVSFYEQYF.

The chain carries TRBV7-2 and TRBJ2-7; TRBD2 might be the D (5 bases). Germline assignment: CDR1 SGHTA and CDR2 FQGNSA. The CDR3 extends over 12 amino acids. V lost 2 bases and J lost 9, with 11 bases in between. The CDR3: CASSLRGKGQYF. CDR3 DNA: TGTGCCAGCAGCTTACGAGGGAAAGGGCAGTACTTC.

This clone was recorded once. The chain uses TRBV5-4 and TRBJ2-1; TRBD2 agrees at 9 bases. Germline assignment: CDR1 SGHNT and CDR2 YYREEE (reference sequence). J lost 8 bases, V lost 9 bases, and 12 bases had no gene match. CDR3 size: 14 residues. CDR3 DNA sequence: TGTGCCATCCCGGTTAGCGGGAGTATGCATGAGCAGTTCTTC. As protein: CAIPVSGSMHEQFF.

There are a few counts of this clone. This chain joins TRBV7-2 and TRBJ2-5, with 7 bases aligning to TRBD2. V shed 5 bases, J shed 9 bases, and the junction held 15 bases outside the gene matches. The germline V gene encodes CDR1 SGHTA and CDR2 FQGNSA. The CDR3 runs to 15 residues. The CDR3 is CASSDPGLIAGPQYF. Here the CDR3 DNA reads TGTGCCAGCAGCGACCCCGGGCTAATAGCGGGCCCCCAGTACTTC.

The chain is built from TRBV10-3 and TRBJ2-2; D perhaps matches TRBD2 (6 bases). Germline-derived CDR1 and CDR2 are ENHRY and SYGVKD. The CDR3 length is 15 residues. Trimming took 3 bases from V and 3 from J, leaving 11 bases between them. CDR3 residues: CAISEPGTHTGELFF. The CDR3 coding sequence is TGTGCCATCAGTGAACCCGGGACTCACACCGGGGAGCTGTTTTTT.

This chain connects TRBV7-2 to TRBJ1-4; tentative D call: TRBD1 (6 bases). V was cut by 4 bases and J by 7 bases, with 19 bases left in between. The length of the CDR3 is 16 residues. Germline assignment: CDR1 SGHTA and CDR2 FQGNSA. Written as DNA, the CDR3 is TGTGCCAGCAGCTACCGATTAGGGGGGGCAGGTGAAAAACTGTTTTTT. It is translated as CASSYRLGGAGEKLFF.

On this clone itself: The identical CDR3 is also encoded by other nucleotide sequences in the sample. This chain uses TRBV28 with TRBJ1-2; TRBD1 matches at 11 bases. V lost 6 bases to trimming and J lost 2 bases; unmatched junction nucleotides: 2. CDR3 length equals 14 residues. The germline V gene encodes CDR1 MDHEN and CDR2 SYDVKM. The chain's CDR3 is CASRGQGANYGYTF. The CDR3 DNA sequence: TGTGCCAGCAGAGGACAGGGGGCGAACTATGGCTACACCTTC.

CDR3: CASRAQLASQETQYF. CDR3 DNA sequence: TGTGCCAGCAGAGCACAACTAGCTTCCCAAGAGACCCAGTACTTC. This chain connects TRBV6-5 to TRBJ2-5; D is possibly TRBD2 (6 bases). The CDR3 consists of 15 residues. Germline CDR1 MNHEY, CDR2 SVGAGI. V shed 6 bases and J shed 1 base, with 15 bases lying between them.

The table lists this clone with a count of one. Other DNA sequences in this sample translate to the same CDR3. V is TRBV7-2 and J is TRBJ1-4, with 9 bases fitting TRBD1. This CDR3 has 15 residues. The V and J ends lost 1 base and 8 bases, in that order; junction bases with no gene match: 5. Germline V gene data show CDR1 as SGHTA and CDR2 as FQGNSA. The CDR3 is CASSLVGTGSEKLFF. CDR3 nucleotides: TGTGCCAGCAGCTTAGTTGGGACAGGGAGCGAAAAACTGTTTTTT.